These 32 T cell receptor beta chains originate from one sample sequenced in a study of blood T cell repertoires in COVID-19. Sequenced by immunoSEQ multiplex PCR; TCRdb stores in-frame clones only, minus some. The table has approximately 76,000 clones, more than 75% seen once. The sequenced sample was peripheral blood. These receptors all stem from a human donor in a cohort sampled during active COVID-19.

The rearrangement uses TRBV28 and TRBJ1-5, with 7 positions matching TRBD1. The CDR3 consists of 14 residues. Per the germline V gene, CDR1 is MDHEN and CDR2 is SYDVKM. V was clipped by 8 bases and J by 11 bases; unmatched bases: 15. CDR3 sequence: CASSNRGQMEAQHF. The CDR3 bases are TGTGCCAGCTCGAACAGGGGACAAATGGAAGCCCAGCATTTT.

The chain joins TRBV11-2 to TRBJ2-7; D is possibly TRBD2 (6 bases). Per germline, CDR1 SGHAT and CDR2 FQNNGV. The V end was cut by 1 base, the J end by 6 bases, with 25 bases between. This CDR3 has 18 amino acids. Written as DNA, the CDR3 is TGTGCCAGCAGCTTAGTGAGGGGCGGGGAGACTCCGCCTGTCGAGCAGTACTTC. This gives the protein CASSLVRGGETPPVEQYF.

V gene TRBV11-2 combines with J gene TRBJ2-3; D remains unclear. Germline V lookup: CDR1 SGHAT, CDR2 FQNNGV. V lost 0 bases and J lost 11, with 24 bases in between. The CDR3 loop spans 17 amino acids. The CDR3 spells CASSLDVVRTPSREQYF. The CDR3 DNA is TGTGCCAGCAGCTTAGATGTCGTCCGAACTCCTTCCCGTGAGCAGTATTTT.

V gene TRBV6-5 combines with J gene TRBJ2-7; no clear D. Trimming stripped 2 bases from V and 2 bases from J, with 10 bases between. Germline CDR1 is MNHEY and CDR2 is SVGAGI. CDR3 length: 14 amino acids. CDR3 in DNA: TGTGCCAGCAGTTACGGGCAAACACCCTACGAGCAGTACTTC. Translated, it gives CASSYGQTPYEQYF.

The rearrangement uses TRBV11-2 and TRBJ2-7, with 8 nucleotides matching TRBD1. V lost 1 base to trimming and J lost 6 bases; unmatched junction nucleotides: 11. This CDR3 spans 16 amino acids. CDR1 and CDR2 from the germline V gene are SGHAT and FQNNGV. The CDR3 here is CASSLGNPDRVAEQYF. The CDR3 coding sequence is TGTGCCAGCAGCTTAGGGAACCCGGACAGGGTAGCCGAGCAGTACTTC.

The chain uses TRBV10-1 and TRBJ1-6, with 9 bases aligning to TRBD1. The germline V gene encodes CDR1 WNHNN and CDR2 SYGVQD (reference sequence). The CDR3 loop spans 17 amino acids. J lost 8 bases, V lost 0 bases, and 8 bases had no gene match. CDR3 sequence reads: CASSESIPGTGYSPLHF. CDR3 DNA: TGCGCCAGCAGTGAGTCAATACCCGGGACAGGGTATTCACCCCTCCACTTT.

The genes are TRBV30 and TRBJ1-2; 7 nucleotides align to TRBD1. The V segment lost 1 base and the J segment 7 bases; nucleotides outside the gene matches: 6. Germline V gene sequence: CDR1 GTSNPN, CDR2 SVGIG (reference sequence). The CDR3 has 13 residues. This chain's CDR3 is CAWSANRGSGYTF. CDR3 DNA sequence: TGTGCCTGGAGTGCTAACAGGGGATCTGGCTACACCTTC. Combining the CDR3 with reference TRBV30 and TRBJ1-2 gives the whole variable domain SQTIHQWPATLVQPVGSPLSLECTVEGTSNPNLYWYRQAAGRGLQLLFYSVGIGQISSEVPQNLSASRPQDRQFILSSKKLLLSDSGFYLCAWSANRGSGYTFGSGTRLTVV.

The rearrangement links TRBV27 to TRBJ2-7, with TRBD1 identical over 9 bases. This CDR3 contains 17 residues. CDR1 and CDR2 from the germline V gene are MNHEY and SMNVEV (reference sequence). The junction had 19 bases not matched to a gene; V was cut back by 7 bases and J by 6 bases. The CDR3 here is CASTGNKGTGLRIEQYF. Here the CDR3 DNA reads TGTGCCAGCACCGGCAACAAAGGGACAGGGCTCAGGATCGAGCAGTACTTC.

The J gene is TRBJ2-7, the V gene TRBV4-2; D possibly corresponds to TRBD1 (6 bases). This CDR3 is 15 amino acids long. The germline V gene encodes CDR1 LGHNA and CDR2 YNFKEQ. V was shortened by 2 bases and J by 0 bases, with 11 bases between the two germline ends. CDR3: CASSQTDRSSYEQYF. CDR3 bases: TGTGCCAGCAGCCAAACCGACAGGAGCTCCTACGAGCAGTACTTC.

The chain recombines TRBV30 with TRBJ1-2; no clear D gene. There are 13 residues in the CDR3. Germline lookup yields CDR1 GTSNPN and CDR2 SVGIG (reference sequence). The V and J ends lost 2 bases and 4 bases respectively, with 11 bases between them. CDR3 DNA sequence: TGTGCCTGGAGTCCCAGTTATACCTATGGCTACACCTTC. This sequence encodes CAWSPSYTYGYTF.

The V and J genes are TRBV19 and TRBJ1-1; 10 bases are a match to TRBD1. V trimming: 5 bases; J trimming: 3 bases; junction bases outside the gene matches: 3. Germline V gene lookup returns CDR1 LNHDA and CDR2 SQIVND (reference sequence). The CDR3 is 14 residues long. The CDR3 spells CASSWTGGHTEAFF. The CDR3, as DNA: TGTGCCAGTAGTTGGACAGGGGGACACACTGAAGCTTTCTTT.

This chain connects TRBV7-3 to TRBJ2-7, with a possible D match to TRBD2 (6 bases). The CDR3 length is 15 residues. With 3 bases removed from V and 2 bases from J, the gap between germline ends came to 14 bases. From germline, CDR1 is SGHTA and CDR2 FQGTGA. This CDR3 is CASSLGHGGTYEQYF. The CDR3 nucleotides read TGTGCCAGCAGCTTGGGCCACGGAGGGACCTACGAGCAGTACTTC.

The chain couples TRBV2 to TRBJ2-5; no firm D call. The DNA end is more similar to TRBJ2-7, so the J call may be wrong. The CDR3 consists of 10 residues. The germline V gene has CDR1 SNHLY and CDR2 FYNNEI. CDR3 nucleotides: TGTGCCAGCAAAGTCTACGAGCAGTACTTC. This gives the protein CASKVYEQYF.

This clone has only one observation. The CDR3 protein is CASSLDERQYF. The CDR3 DNA is TGTGCCAGCAGCTTAGACGAGAGGCAGTACTTC. The chain employs TRBV11-1 and TRBJ2-7; D unresolved. V gave up 1 base and J gave up 9 bases, with 7 bases separating them. The CDR3 contains 11 residues. The germline CDR1 and CDR2 sequences are SGHAT and FQDESV (reference sequence).

This chain connects TRBV11-2 to TRBJ2-7, with D maybe TRBD1 (5 bases). The CDR3 covers 15 residues. V lost 6 bases, J lost 2 bases, and 17 bases lay in between. From germline, CDR1 is SGHAT and CDR2 FQNNGV. The CDR3 sequence: CASSSILKGTYEQYF. The DNA of the CDR3 is TGTGCCAGCAGTTCAATCCTGAAGGGGACCTACGAGCAGTACTTC.

V is TRBV5-4 and J is TRBJ2-7, with D unclear. The CDR3 extends over 13 amino acids. Germline CDR1 reads SGHNT; CDR2 reads YYREEE (reference sequence). Between the trimmed V and J ends, which lost 4 bases and 2 bases, there was a span of 10 bases. This CDR3 is CASSQSHAYEQYF. In DNA, the CDR3 is TGTGCCAGCAGCCAATCACACGCCTACGAGCAGTACTTC.

The gene calls are TRBV5-6 and TRBJ2-1; D not certain. Germline-derived CDR1 and CDR2 are SGHDT and YYEEEE. V was trimmed by 4 bases and J by 8 bases, leaving 10 bases between them. The CDR3 is 12 residues long. CDR3 protein: CASSLMGDEQFF. The CDR3 coding sequence is TGTGCCAGCAGCCTAATGGGCGATGAGCAGTTCTTC.

This clone was counted a single time. V gene TRBV29-1 combines with J gene TRBJ2-7; tentatively, D is TRBD1 (5 bases). In germline, CDR1 is SQVTM, CDR2 ANQGSEA. The V and J ends lost 3 bases and 5 bases respectively, with 11 bases between them. CDR3 length equals 12 residues. CDR3 coding DNA: TGCAGCGTTGAGGCAGGGCCCCACGAGCAGTACTTC. Its protein is CSVEAGPHEQYF.

V gene TRBV20-1 combines with J gene TRBJ1-2, with D hard to call. The V gene's germline CDR1 is DFQATT and CDR2 SNEGSKA (reference sequence). The germline V and J ends were trimmed by 3 bases and 4 bases, with 9 bases remaining between them. CDR3 length: 12 residues. DNA of the CDR3: TGCAGTGCTAGTGTGGGGAGCTATGGCTACACCTTC. This gives the protein CSASVGSYGYTF.

This chain links TRBV29-1 with TRBJ1-2; D is perhaps TRBD1 (5 bases). The V gene's germline CDR1 is SQVTM and CDR2 ANQGSEA. This CDR3 comprises 13 residues. With 5 bases removed from V and 4 bases from J, the gap between germline ends came to 14 bases. CDR3 in amino acids: CSVPEGASYGYTF. CDR3 nucleotides: TGCAGCGTTCCGGAAGGGGCGTCCTATGGCTACACCTTC.

This sequence joins TRBV6-2 or TRBV6-3 and TRBJ2-7, with 9 bases aligning to TRBD1. V lost 6 bases to trimming and J lost 5 bases; unmatched junction nucleotides: 8. From germline, CDR1 is MNHEY and CDR2 SVGEGT. The CDR3 sequence is 14 residues long. The CDR3 region is CASSPLQGAHEQYF. The CDR3 region has the DNA TGTGCCAGCAGCCCCCTACAGGGGGCCCACGAGCAGTACTTC.

V usage is TRBV5-1 and J usage is TRBJ1-1; the match to TRBD1 covers 7 bases. Germline trimming cut 6 bases from V and 1 base from J; bases unmatched to any gene: 9. Germline CDR1 is SGHRS and CDR2 is YFSETQ. CDR3 length: 15 residues. CDR3 sequence: CASTPKGGGNTEAFF. The CDR3 DNA reads TGCGCCAGCACTCCTAAAGGGGGCGGGAACACTGAAGCTTTCTTT.

V gene TRBV13 combines with J gene TRBJ2-7; D is uncertain. The CDR3 extends over 13 amino acids. The ends were cut back, 4 bases at V and 1 base at J, with 8 bases in the middle. CDR1 and CDR2 from the germline V gene are PRHDT and FYEKMQ (reference sequence). CDR3 in amino acids: CASSSTSSYEQYF. Written as DNA, the CDR3 is TGTGCCAGCAGCTCGACTTCTTCCTACGAGCAGTACTTC.

This chain connects TRBV4-1 to TRBJ1-2; a possible D gene is TRBD1 (5 bases). The CDR3 runs to 15 residues. With 9 bases removed from V and 0 bases from J, the gap between germline ends came to 17 bases. Germline V lookup: CDR1 MGHRA, CDR2 YSYEKL. The CDR3 DNA follows: TGCGCCAGTCTCCCCGTGGGGCAGCCTAACTATGGCTACACCTTC. It translates to CASLPVGQPNYGYTF.

The rearrangement uses TRBV24-1 and TRBJ2-7; no definite D call. V was clipped by 9 bases and J by 3 bases, with 8 bases between them. Germline CDR1 reads KGHDR; CDR2 reads SFDVKD. This CDR3 comprises 11 residues. CDR3 in amino acids: CATSLGYEQYF. The CDR3 DNA follows: TGTGCCACCTCCCTCGGCTACGAGCAGTACTTC.

The rearrangement links TRBV5-1 to TRBJ2-7; weak D call: TRBD1 (5 bases). Trimming removed 3 bases at V and 2 bases at J, with 15 bases between. CDR1 is SGHRS, CDR2 YFSETQ, per germline. The CDR3 has 15 residues. CDR3: CASSSNQGEAYEQYF. The CDR3 nucleotides are TGCGCCAGCAGCTCGAACCAGGGTGAGGCCTACGAGCAGTACTTC.

The genes are TRBV9 and TRBJ1-2, with a tentative D call TRBD1 (6 bases). CDR1 is SGDLS and CDR2 is YYNGEE in the germline V gene. This CDR3 has 16 residues. V lost 8 bases, J lost 8 bases, and 28 bases lay in between. The CDR3 nucleotides read TGTGCCAGTGGGGAAGGGGCTTCGACAGGCCTCTCGGGCTACACCTTC. Protein product: CASGEGASTGLSGYTF.

The chain joins TRBV3-1 (or the pseudogene TRBV3-2) to TRBJ2-7; tentative D call: TRBD1 (5 bases). V lost 4 bases to trimming and J lost 3 bases, with 16 bases between them. CDR1 is LGHDT and CDR2 is YNNKEL in the germline V gene (reference sequence). CDR3 length equals 15 residues. The CDR3 loop is CASSPPRVVGYEQYF. The CDR3 DNA is TGTGCCAGCAGCCCGCCCAGGGTGGTGGGCTACGAGCAGTACTTC.

The rearrangement links TRBV11-2 to TRBJ1-3; D perhaps matches TRBD1 (6 bases). Trimming removed 2 bases from V and 1 base from J, with 12 bases in between. Germline V gives CDR1 SGHAT, CDR2 FQNNGV. This CDR3 has 16 residues. The CDR3 nucleotides are TGTGCCAGCAGCTTAACCAGGGGAGGGTCTGGAAACACCATATATTTT. Its protein product is CASSLTRGGSGNTIYF.

The sample holds one count of this clone. The V gene is TRBV13, the J gene TRBJ1-2; D ambiguous. The CDR3 loop spans 16 amino acids. Trimming stripped 5 bases from V and 6 bases from J, with 22 bases between. CDR1 PRHDT and CDR2 FYEKMQ come from the germline V gene (reference sequence). Written as DNA, the CDR3 is TGTGCCAGCAGCCCCACCTCGGGCGGGGAATTCCATGGCTACACCTTC. This translates into CASSPTSGGEFHGYTF.

This sequence joins TRBV18 and TRBJ2-7; 9 nucleotides align to TRBD1. CDR3 length equals 15 residues. The junction had 8 bases not matched to a gene; V was cut back by 6 bases and J by 2 bases. Germline V CDR1 and CDR2: KGHSH, LQKENI. CDR3 nucleotides: TGTGCCAGCTCTCCGGGACAGGGTCCTCCCTACGAGCAGTACTTC. Its protein is CASSPGQGPPYEQYF.

This sequence joins TRBV3-1 (or the pseudogene TRBV3-2) and TRBJ1-1; D gene ambiguous. The CDR3 is 13 amino acids. Germline V CDR1 and CDR2: LGHDT, YNNKEL (reference sequence). Trimming pared 2 bases from V and 2 bases from J, leaving 6 bases between. The CDR3 DNA sequence: TGTGCCAGCAGCCAACAGGCCAACACTGAAGCTTTCTTT. Its translation: CASSQQANTEAFF.